This paragraph reports one T cell receptor (beta chain). The V end lost 8 bases, the J end lost 10 bases, and 26 bases lay between the germline ends. The CDR3 consists of 16 residues. Germline V gives CDR1 MDHEN, CDR2 SYDVKM. This sample is drawn from a study of radiotherapy plus CTLA-4 blockade in lung cancer. Whole-study context: Disease control was achieved by 31% of patients, and objective responses by over 15%.

Measured with immunoSEQ multiplex PCR; TCRdb has only the in-frame clones, and not every one. This sample has roughly 48,000 clones, with roughly four fifths found just once. The chain has TRBV28 and TRBJ1-4, with D perhaps matching TRBD1 (5 bases). The specimen comprised peripheral blood, sampled from a patient treated with radiotherapy plus ipilimumab. The TCR comes from a human donor with non-small cell lung cancer who had stable disease on radiotherapy plus ipilimumab. CDR3 DNA: TGTGCCAGCTATATCCCCGGGGAGCGCGGGAGGGGAAAACTGTTTTTT. It codes for CASYIPGERGRGKLFF.